A single sample is the source of the 4 T cell receptor beta chains below, sequenced in a study of T-cell memory formation after mild COVID-19. Via MiXCR, TCRdb re-called the 5' RACE reads, giving one row per CDR3 protein. The sample lists around 200,000 distinct CDR3 sequences, approximately 16% seen once, with about 2% in the top ten. Sequencing was done on a sample of PBMCs or a T cell subset sorted from them (not recorded which). All receptors come from an adult woman who had mild COVID-19 (a few samples of this study predate the infection). Cell type and time point are not known.

This clonotype was observed a few times. V and J are TRBV24-1 and TRBJ2-1, with TRBD2 matching 8 bases. The germline gives CDR1 KGHDR, CDR2 SFDVKD. The J segment lost 2 bases and the V segment lost 1 base, leaving 0 bases of the junction unmatched. This CDR3 has 15 amino acids. The CDR3 DNA sequence: TGTGCCACCAGTGATTTTAGCGGGGCCTACAATGAGCAGTTCTTC. This gives the protein CATSDFSGAYNEQFF.

This clonotype was seen a few times. The chain has TRBV5-1 and TRBJ2-1; 13 nucleotides match TRBD2. V dropped 5 bases and J dropped 7; count of bases not matched to a gene: 3. The CDR3 covers 14 residues. The V gene's germline CDR1 is SGHRS and CDR2 YFSETQ. Here the CDR3 DNA reads TGCGCCAGCAGTTTGACTAGCGGGAGGAATGAGCAGTTCTTC. Amino acids: CASSLTSGRNEQFF.

This chain connects TRBV6-1 to TRBJ2-2; D may be TRBD1 (6 bases). This CDR3 is built from 14 residues. V was trimmed by 10 bases and J by 5 bases, leaving 17 bases between them. Germline lookup yields CDR1 MNHNS and CDR2 SASEGT. CDR3 DNA: TGTGCCATTCACAGGGTTGAAGGAACCGGGGAGCTGTTTTTT. Translated: CAIHRVEGTGELFF.

This clonotype was counted only a few times. The rearrangement joins TRBV6-5 to TRBJ2-1; 10 bases agree with TRBD2. CDR1 and CDR2 from the germline V gene are MNHEY and SVGAGI. The trim removed 0 bases at V and 6 bases at J, leaving 11 bases unmatched. The CDR3 totals 18 residues. The CDR3 here is CASSYSIQAGGRSNEQFF. The CDR3 DNA reads as TGTGCCAGCAGTTACTCGATCCAAGCGGGAGGGAGAAGCAATGAGCAGTTCTTC.